The T cell receptor beta chain described here comes from a study of blood T cell repertoires in COVID-19. Concerning this clone itself: Other DNA variants within this sample encode the same CDR3.

Sequencing was performed with immunoSEQ multiplex PCR; in TCRdb, only in-frame clones are kept and a portion is missing. The data hold approximately 210,000 clones, with around four fifths observed a single time. The V gene's germline CDR1 is LGHDT and CDR2 YNNKEL (reference sequence). Trimming cost V 3 bases and J 3 bases, with 9 bases left between them. The CDR3 runs to 13 residues. This receptor was identified in a middle-aged man with active or convalescent COVID-19. The rearrangement uses TRBV3-1 (or the pseudogene TRBV3-2) and TRBJ2-7; D is perhaps TRBD2 (6 bases). The sequenced material came from peripheral blood. The CDR3 protein is CASSQRGGYEQYF. As DNA, the CDR3 is TGTGCCAGCAGCCAGCGGGGAGGCTACGAGCAGTACTTC.